This T cell receptor (beta chain) was sequenced during a study of T cell responses to AZD1222 COVID-19 vaccine. This clone was seen a handful of times. Its antigen is not known. V lost 5 bases, J lost 8 bases, and 16 bases lay in between. Germline V CDR1 and CDR2: SGHTA, FQGNSA. CDR3 length: 14 residues. Method: immunoSEQ multiplex PCR; TCRdb's copy keeps in-frame clones and lacks some. The sample lists 100,000 to 130,000 clones; about 85% were seen once. Broader study findings: No repertoire was sampled before or during the peak T cell response, only after it. Possibly, clonal diversity was underestimated; donors were largely white British and included more females. Only a handful of AZD1222 recipients were seropositive at baseline.

Specimen: peripheral blood, collected 28 days after the second AZD1222 dose. This clonotype originated in an adult who received the AZD1222 COVID-19 vaccine. The chain has TRBV7-2 and TRBJ1-5; possible D gene TRBD1, 6 bases. The CDR3 region is CASSERGQIKPQHF. The CDR3 region has the DNA TGTGCCAGCAGCGAGCGGGGACAAATAAAGCCCCAGCATTTT. The full variable domain, its missing parts supplied by reference TRBV7-2 and TRBJ1-5, is GAGVSQSPSNKVTEKGKDVELRCDPISGHTALYWYRQSLGQGLEFLIYFQGNSAPDKSGLPSDRFSAERTGGSVSTLTIQRTQQEDSAVYLCASSERGQIKPQHFGDGTRLSIL.